This T cell receptor beta chain was captured in a study of response to subunit inactivated influenza vaccine. Study-wide points: Authors suggested seasonal influenza vaccinations each recruit few new T cells.

The V gene end was trimmed by 2 bases and the J gene end by 5 bases; junction bases not matched to a gene: 13. In germline, CDR1 is SQVTM, CDR2 ANQGSEA. The CDR3 has 16 amino acids. TCRdb reprocessed the RT-PCR reads with MiXCR, giving one entry per CDR3 protein. There are approximately 170,000 distinct CDR3 sequences in the sample; 14% occur only once, and approximately 25% lies in the top ten. A remark on this clonotype: Its antigen is still unknown.

Sequenced here: CD8+ T cells sorted from PBMCs, sampled more than 4 days after vaccination. The genes are TRBV29-1 and TRBJ1-2, with 8 bases lining up with TRBD1. The sequence came from a man aged 50 to 59 who received an inactivated influenza vaccine. The CDR3 loop reads CSVELTGAAPTYGYTF. DNA of the CDR3: TGCAGCGTTGAATTGACAGGGGCGGCCCCGACATATGGCTACACCTTC.